This TCR beta chain was sequenced in a study of blood T cell repertoires in COVID-19. The CDR3 is 14 residues long. After removal of 1 base from V and 2 bases from J, the junction contained 1 base not matched to a gene. CDR1 is SGHRS, CDR2 YFSETQ, per germline. Assay: immunoSEQ multiplex PCR; the TCRdb copy retains only in-frame clones and omits some. The sample shows some 80,000 clones, about 85% of them seen only once. The sequenced sample was peripheral blood. The TCR was taken from a man aged 55 to 70 with COVID-19, enrolled during active disease. This rearrangement joins TRBV5-1 to TRBJ2-3, with TRBD1 identical over 7 bases. This CDR3 is CASSLTGDTDTQYF. CDR3 sequence (DNA): TGCGCCAGCAGCTTGACAGGGGACACAGATACGCAGTATTTT.